This T cell receptor beta chain derives from a study of OX40 agonist ivuxolimab in advanced cancers. Study details: Partial responses occurred in Three dose-escalation patients, one with hepatocellular carcinoma and two with cutaneous melanoma.

This table comes from immunoSEQ multiplex PCR, and its TCRdb copy is limited to in-frame clones, with some not included. The sample includes about 50,000 clones, over 90% of them seen just once. The CDR3 runs to 15 residues. Germline CDR1 reads SEHNR; CDR2 reads FQNEAQ (reference sequence). V shed 5 bases, J shed 5 bases, and the junction held 8 bases outside the gene matches. The receptor's source is an adult with an advanced solid tumor such as melanoma, head and neck, liver or kidney cancer. The sequences come from CD4+ or CD8+ T cells sorted from blood, collected in a trial of the OX40 agonist ivuxolimab. The chain is built from TRBV7-9 and TRBJ2-3, with 9 bases aligning to TRBD2. CDR3 in amino acids: CASSLAGGRRDTQYF. The CDR3, as DNA: TGTGCCAGCAGCCTCGCGGGGGGGAGAAGAGATACGCAGTATTTT.